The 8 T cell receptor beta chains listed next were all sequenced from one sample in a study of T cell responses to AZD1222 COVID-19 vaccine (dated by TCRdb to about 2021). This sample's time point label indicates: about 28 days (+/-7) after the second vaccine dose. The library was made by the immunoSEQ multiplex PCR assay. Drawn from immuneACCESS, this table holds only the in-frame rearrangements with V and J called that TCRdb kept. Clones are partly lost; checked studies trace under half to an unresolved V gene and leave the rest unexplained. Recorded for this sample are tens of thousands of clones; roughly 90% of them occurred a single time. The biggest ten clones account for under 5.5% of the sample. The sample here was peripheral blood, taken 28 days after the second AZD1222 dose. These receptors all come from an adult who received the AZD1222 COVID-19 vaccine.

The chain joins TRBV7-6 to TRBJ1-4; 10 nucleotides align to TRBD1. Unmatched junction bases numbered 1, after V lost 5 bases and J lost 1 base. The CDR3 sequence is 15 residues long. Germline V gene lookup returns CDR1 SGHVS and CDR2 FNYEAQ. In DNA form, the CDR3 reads TGTGCCAGCAGCCGGGACAGGGGAACTAATGAAAAACTGTTTTTT. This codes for CASSRDRGTNEKLFF.

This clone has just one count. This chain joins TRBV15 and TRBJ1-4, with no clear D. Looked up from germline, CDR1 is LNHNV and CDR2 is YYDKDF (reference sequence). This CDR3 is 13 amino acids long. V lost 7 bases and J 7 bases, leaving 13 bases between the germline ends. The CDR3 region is CATNQVVGEKLFF. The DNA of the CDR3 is TGTGCCACCAACCAGGTTGTGGGTGAAAAACTGTTTTTT. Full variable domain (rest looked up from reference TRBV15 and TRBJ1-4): DAMVIQNPRYQVTQFGKPVTLSCSQTLNHNVMYWYQQKSSQAPKLLFHYYDKDFNNEADTPDNFQSRRPNTSFCFLDIRSPGLGDTAMYLCATNQVVGEKLFFGSGTQLSVL.

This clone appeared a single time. The CDR3 loop reads CASKYVDEVGNTIYF. CDR3 coding DNA: TGTGCCAGCAAGTATGTGGACGAAGTAGGAAACACCATATATTTT. The chain uses TRBV7-9 and TRBJ1-3; D remains ambiguous. V was shortened by 7 bases and J by 4 bases, with 17 bases between the two germline ends. Germline CDR1 and CDR2: SEHNR and FQNEAQ (reference sequence). The CDR3 length is 15 residues.

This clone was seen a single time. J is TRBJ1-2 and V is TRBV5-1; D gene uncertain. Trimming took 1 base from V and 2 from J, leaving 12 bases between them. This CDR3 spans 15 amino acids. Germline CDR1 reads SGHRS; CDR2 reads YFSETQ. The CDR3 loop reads CASSLPDPLNYGYTF. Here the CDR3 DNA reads TGCGCCAGCAGCTTGCCAGACCCTCTAAACTATGGCTACACCTTC. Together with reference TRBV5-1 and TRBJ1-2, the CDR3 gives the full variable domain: KAGVTQTPRYLIKTRGQQVTLSCSPISGHRSVSWYQQTPGQGLQFLFEYFSETQRNKGNFPGRFSGRQFSNSRSEMNVSTLELGDSALYLCASSLPDPLNYGYTFGSGTRLTVV.

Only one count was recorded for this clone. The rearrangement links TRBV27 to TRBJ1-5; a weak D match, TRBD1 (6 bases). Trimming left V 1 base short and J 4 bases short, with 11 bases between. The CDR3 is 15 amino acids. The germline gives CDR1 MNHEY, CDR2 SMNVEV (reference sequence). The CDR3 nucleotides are TGTGCCAGCAGTTTATTCAGGGGCGGAAATCAGCCCCAGCATTTT. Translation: CASSLFRGGNQPQHF.

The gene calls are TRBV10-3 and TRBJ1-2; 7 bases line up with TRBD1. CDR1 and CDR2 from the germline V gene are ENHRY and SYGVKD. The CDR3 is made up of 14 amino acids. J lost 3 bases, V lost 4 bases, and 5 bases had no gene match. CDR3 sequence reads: CAISGQGSHYGYTF. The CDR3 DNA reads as TGTGCCATCAGTGGACAGGGTAGCCACTATGGCTACACCTTC.

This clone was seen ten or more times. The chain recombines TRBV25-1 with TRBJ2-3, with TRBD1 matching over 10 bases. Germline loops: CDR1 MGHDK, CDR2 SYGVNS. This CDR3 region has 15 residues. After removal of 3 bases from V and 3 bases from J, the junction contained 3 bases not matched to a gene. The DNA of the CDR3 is TGTGCCAGCAGTGAGGGGACAGGGGATACAGATACGCAGTATTTT. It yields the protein CASSEGTGDTDTQYF.

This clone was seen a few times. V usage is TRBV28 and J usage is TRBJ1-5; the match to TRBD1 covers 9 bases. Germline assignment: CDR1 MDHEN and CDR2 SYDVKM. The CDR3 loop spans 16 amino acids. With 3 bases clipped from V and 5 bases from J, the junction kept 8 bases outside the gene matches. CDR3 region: CASSFPGDRADQPQHF. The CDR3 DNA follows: TGTGCCAGCAGTTTCCCGGGGGACAGGGCTGATCAGCCCCAGCATTTT.